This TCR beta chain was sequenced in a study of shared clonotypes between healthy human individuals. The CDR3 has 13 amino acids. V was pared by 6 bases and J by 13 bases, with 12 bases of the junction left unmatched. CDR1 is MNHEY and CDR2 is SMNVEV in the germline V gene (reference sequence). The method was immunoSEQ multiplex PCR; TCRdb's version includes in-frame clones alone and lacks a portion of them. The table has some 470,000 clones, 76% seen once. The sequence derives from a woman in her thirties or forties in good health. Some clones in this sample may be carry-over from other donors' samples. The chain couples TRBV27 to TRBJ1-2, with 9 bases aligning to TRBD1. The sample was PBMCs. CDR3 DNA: TGTGCCAGCAGACCAACAGGGGGCAGCTATTCCACCTTC. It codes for CASRPTGGSYSTF.